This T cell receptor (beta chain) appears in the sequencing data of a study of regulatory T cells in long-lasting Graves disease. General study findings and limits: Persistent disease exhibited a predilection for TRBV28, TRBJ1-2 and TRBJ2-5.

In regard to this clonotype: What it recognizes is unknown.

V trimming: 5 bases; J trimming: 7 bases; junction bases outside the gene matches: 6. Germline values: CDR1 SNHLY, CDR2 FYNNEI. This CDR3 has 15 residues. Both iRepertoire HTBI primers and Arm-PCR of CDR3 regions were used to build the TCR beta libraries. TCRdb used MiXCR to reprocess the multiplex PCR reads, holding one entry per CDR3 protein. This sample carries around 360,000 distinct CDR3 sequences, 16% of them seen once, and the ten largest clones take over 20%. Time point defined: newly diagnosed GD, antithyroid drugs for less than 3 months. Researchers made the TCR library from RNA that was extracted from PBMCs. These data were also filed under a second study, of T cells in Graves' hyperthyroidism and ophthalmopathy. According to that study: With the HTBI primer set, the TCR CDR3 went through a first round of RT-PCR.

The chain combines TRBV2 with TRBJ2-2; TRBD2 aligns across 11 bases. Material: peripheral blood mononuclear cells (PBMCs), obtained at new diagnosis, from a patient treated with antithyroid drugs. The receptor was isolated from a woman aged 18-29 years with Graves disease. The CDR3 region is CASSLTSGMVGELFF. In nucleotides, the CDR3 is TGTGCCAGCAGTTTGACTAGCGGGATGGTCGGGGAGCTGTTTTTT. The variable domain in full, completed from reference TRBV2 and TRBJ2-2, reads EPEVTQTPSHQVTQMGQEVILRCVPISNHLYFYWYRQILGQKVEFLVSFYNNEISEKSEIFDDQFSVERPDGSNFTLKIRSTKLEDSAMYFCASSLTSGMVGELFFGEGSRLTVL.